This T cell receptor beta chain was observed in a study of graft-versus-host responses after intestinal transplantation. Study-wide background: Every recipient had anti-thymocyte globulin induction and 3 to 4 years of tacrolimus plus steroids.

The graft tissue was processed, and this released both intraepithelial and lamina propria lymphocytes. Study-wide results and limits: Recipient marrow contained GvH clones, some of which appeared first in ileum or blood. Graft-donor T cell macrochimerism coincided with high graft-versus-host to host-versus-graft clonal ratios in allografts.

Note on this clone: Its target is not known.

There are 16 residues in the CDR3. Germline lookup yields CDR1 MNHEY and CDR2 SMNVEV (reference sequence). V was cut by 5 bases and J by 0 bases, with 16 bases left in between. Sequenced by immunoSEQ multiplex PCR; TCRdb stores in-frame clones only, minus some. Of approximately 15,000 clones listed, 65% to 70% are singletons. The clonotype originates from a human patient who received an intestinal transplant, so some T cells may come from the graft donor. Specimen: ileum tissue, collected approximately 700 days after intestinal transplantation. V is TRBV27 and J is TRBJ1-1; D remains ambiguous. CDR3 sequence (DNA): TGTGCCAGCAGTCTAGACCGGGATCCCATGAACACTGAAGCTTTCTTT. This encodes CASSLDRDPMNTEAFF.